Each of the 13 T cell receptor beta chains below was sequenced from the same sample in a study of blood T cell repertoires in COVID-19. This table comes from immunoSEQ multiplex PCR, and its TCRdb copy is limited to in-frame clones, with some not included. The table includes some 130,000 clones, around four fifths detected once. Sequenced material: peripheral blood. The receptors were sampled from a man aged 55 to 70 who had recovered from COVID-19.

The rearrangement joins TRBV11-2 to TRBJ2-5, with TRBD2 matching 13 bases. Germline V lookup: CDR1 SGHAT, CDR2 FQNNGV. J was trimmed by 4 bases and V by 1 base; bases with no gene match: 6. This CDR3 has 17 amino acids. CDR3 amino acids: CASSLGGTSGARETQYF. CDR3 DNA sequence: TGTGCCAGCAGCTTAGGTGGGACTAGCGGGGCCCGAGAGACCCAGTACTTC.

This chain uses TRBV30 with TRBJ1-3; 8 bases align to TRBD1. The germline CDR1 and CDR2 sequences are GTSNPN and SVGIG (reference sequence). The CDR3 extends over 13 amino acids. J lost 3 bases, V lost 6 bases, and 4 bases had no gene match. Written as DNA, the CDR3 is TGTGCCTGCGACAGGGGAGATGGAAACACCATATATTTT. It encodes CACDRGDGNTIYF.

This chain links TRBV30 with TRBJ2-3, with D perhaps matching TRBD2 (6 bases). CDR1 and CDR2 from the germline V gene are GTSNPN and SVGIG (reference sequence). V was clipped by 0 bases and J by 1 base, with 14 bases between them. CDR3 length equals 16 residues. CDR3 sequence reads: CAWSVLAGSGTDTQYF. CDR3 DNA sequence: TGTGCCTGGAGTGTACTGGCGGGGAGTGGCACAGATACGCAGTATTTT. Full variable domain (outside the CDR3, taken from reference TRBV30 and TRBJ2-3): SQTIHQWPATLVQPVGSPLSLECTVEGTSNPNLYWYRQAAGRGLQLLFYSVGIGQISSEVPQNLSASRPQDRQFILSSKKLLLSDSGFYLCAWSVLAGSGTDTQYFGPGTRLTVL.

The rearrangement links TRBV7-2 to TRBJ2-3; TRBD1 matches 7 bases. The V gene end was trimmed by 5 bases and the J gene end by 0 bases; junction bases not matched to a gene: 8. There are 16 residues in the CDR3. The germline gives CDR1 SGHTA, CDR2 FQGNSA. The CDR3 region has the DNA TGTGCCAGCAGCCAGGACAGGAGTGCTAGCACAGATACGCAGTATTTT. Protein: CASSQDRSASTDTQYF.

J is TRBJ2-7 and V is TRBV19; 11 nucleotides agree with TRBD2. CDR3 length: 17 amino acids. CDR1 is LNHDA, CDR2 SQIVND, per germline (reference sequence). V gave up 0 bases and J gave up 3 bases; unmatched junction bases: 7. In nucleotides, the CDR3 is TGTGCCAGTAGTATAGACTTCGGGACTAGCGGACACTACGAGCAGTACTTC. Translated, it gives CASSIDFGTSGHYEQYF.

The chain joins TRBV6-2 or TRBV6-3 to TRBJ2-7, with 9 bases lining up with TRBD1. Trimming cost V 4 bases and J 1 base; bases outside gene matches: 2. CDR1 MNHEY and CDR2 SVGEGT come from the germline V gene. The CDR3 has 14 residues. CDR3 loop: CASSWGTGSYEQYF. CDR3 nucleotide sequence: TGTGCCAGCAGTTGGGGGACAGGGTCCTACGAGCAGTACTTC.

The genes are TRBV7-9 and TRBJ1-4; 7 nucleotides agree with TRBD1. V shed 5 bases, J shed 8 bases, and the junction held 5 bases outside the gene matches. Germline loops: CDR1 SEHNR, CDR2 FQNEAQ (reference sequence). This CDR3 spans 13 amino acids. CDR3 coding DNA: TGTGCCAGCAGCGCCCGGGACAGCGAAAAACTGTTTTTT. As protein: CASSARDSEKLFF.

The J gene is TRBJ1-5, the V gene TRBV11-3; no clear D. The CDR3 totals 16 residues. Germline CDR1 SGHNT, CDR2 YENEEA. V gave up 2 bases and J gave up 3 bases, with 14 bases separating them. In nucleotides, the CDR3 is TGTGCCAGCAGCTTAAAGTCTGAGAAGTTCAATCAGCCCCAGCATTTT. It yields the protein CASSLKSEKFNQPQHF. The whole variable domain, filled in from reference TRBV11-3 and TRBJ1-5, reads EAGVVQSPRYKIIEKKQPVAFWCNPISGHNTLYWYLQNLGQGPELLIRYENEEAVDDSQLPKDRFSAERLKGVDSTLKIQPAELGDSAVYLCASSLKSEKFNQPQHFGDGTRLSIL.

V gene TRBV28 combines with J gene TRBJ2-2; D unresolved. The germline CDR1 and CDR2 sequences are MDHEN and SYDVKM. This CDR3 is 11 amino acids long. Trimming took 6 bases from V and 7 from J, leaving 6 bases between them. The chain's CDR3 is CASSYSGELFF. As DNA, the CDR3 is TGTGCCAGCAGCTACAGCGGGGAGCTGTTTTTT.

This rearrangement joins TRBV21-1 to TRBJ2-1; TRBD1, as called in the table, went unchecked against the DNA. TRBV21-1 is a pseudogene. The CDR3 extends over 14 amino acids. The CDR3 reads CASSPPCRVDEQFF. The CDR3 coding sequence is TGTGCCAGCAGTCCCCCCTGCAGGGTCGATGAGCAGTTCTTC.

The genes are TRBV6-5 and TRBJ1-6; 7 nucleotides match TRBD1. Germline-derived CDR1 and CDR2 are MNHEY and SVGAGI. The CDR3 is 15 residues long. Losses at the gene ends were 5 bases for V and 9 bases for J; bases not matched to a gene: 10. CDR3 residues: CASSPQGQSVSPLHF. The CDR3 coding sequence is TGTGCCAGCAGTCCTCAGGGACAGTCCGTTTCACCCCTCCACTTT.

The V call is TRBV11-1, the J call TRBJ2-4; 8 bases line up with TRBD1. The CDR3 is 16 amino acids. The ends lost 4 bases at V and 0 bases at J; junction bases unmatched: 5. Per germline, CDR1 SGHAT and CDR2 FQDESV (reference sequence). For the CDR3, the DNA is TGTGCCAGCAGCTGGGACAGGCTGCTAGCCAAAAACATTCAGTACTTC. Amino acids: CASSWDRLLAKNIQYF.

V and J are TRBV6-5 and TRBJ1-1, with a weak D call TRBD1 (5 bases). Trimming shortened V by 6 bases and J by 3 bases, and 11 bases separated the two germline ends. CDR3 size: 13 residues. Germline V gene lookup returns CDR1 MNHEY and CDR2 SVGAGI. The CDR3 loop reads CASSPRGDTEAFF. The CDR3 DNA is TGTGCCAGCAGCCCACGGGGGGACACTGAAGCTTTCTTT.